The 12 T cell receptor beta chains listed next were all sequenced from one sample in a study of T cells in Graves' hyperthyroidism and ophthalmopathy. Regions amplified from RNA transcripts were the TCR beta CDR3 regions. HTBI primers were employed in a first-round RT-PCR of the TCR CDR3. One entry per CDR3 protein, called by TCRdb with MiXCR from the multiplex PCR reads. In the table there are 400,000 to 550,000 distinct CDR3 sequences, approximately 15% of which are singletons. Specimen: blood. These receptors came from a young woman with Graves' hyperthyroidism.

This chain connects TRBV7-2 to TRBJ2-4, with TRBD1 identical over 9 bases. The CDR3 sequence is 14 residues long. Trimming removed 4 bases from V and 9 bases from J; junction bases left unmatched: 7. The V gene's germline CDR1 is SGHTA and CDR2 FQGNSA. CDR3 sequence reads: CASSSTGGQSIQYF. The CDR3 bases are TGTGCCAGCAGCTCTACAGGGGGCCAGAGCATTCAGTACTTC.

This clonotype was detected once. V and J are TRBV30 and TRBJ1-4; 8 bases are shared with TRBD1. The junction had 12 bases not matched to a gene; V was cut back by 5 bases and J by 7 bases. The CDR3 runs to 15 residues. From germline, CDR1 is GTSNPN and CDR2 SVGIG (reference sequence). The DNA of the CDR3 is TGTGCCTGGGGGACCCAAACAGGGGGGAGTGAAAAACTGTTTTTT. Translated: CAWGTQTGGSEKLFF.

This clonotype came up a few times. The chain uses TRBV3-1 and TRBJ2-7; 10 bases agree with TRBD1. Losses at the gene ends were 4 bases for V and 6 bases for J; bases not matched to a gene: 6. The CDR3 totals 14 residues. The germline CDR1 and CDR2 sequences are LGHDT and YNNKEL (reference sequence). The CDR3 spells CASSPGQGSGEQYV. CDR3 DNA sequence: TGTGCCAGCAGCCCGGGACAGGGGAGCGGCGAGCAGTACGTC.

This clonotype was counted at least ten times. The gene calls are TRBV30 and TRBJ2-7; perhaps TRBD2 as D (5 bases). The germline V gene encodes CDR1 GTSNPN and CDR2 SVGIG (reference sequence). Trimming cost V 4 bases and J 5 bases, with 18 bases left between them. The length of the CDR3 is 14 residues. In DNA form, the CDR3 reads TGTGCCTGGAAAGGCGGGTCGTGGGCCGACGAGCAGTACTTC. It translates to CAWKGGSWADEQYF.

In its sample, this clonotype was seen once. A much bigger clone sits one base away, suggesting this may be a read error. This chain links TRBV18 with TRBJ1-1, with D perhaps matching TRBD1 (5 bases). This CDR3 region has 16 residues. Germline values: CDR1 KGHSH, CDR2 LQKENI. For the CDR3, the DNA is TGTGCCAACTCACCACGTTTGGGAGGGGAGAACACTGAAGCTTTCTTT. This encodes CANSPRLGGENTEAFF.

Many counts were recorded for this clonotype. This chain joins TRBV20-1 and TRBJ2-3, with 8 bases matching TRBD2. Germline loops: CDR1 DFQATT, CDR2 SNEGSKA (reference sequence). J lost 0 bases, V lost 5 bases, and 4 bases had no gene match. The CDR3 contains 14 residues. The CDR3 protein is CSAGSGMSTDTQYF. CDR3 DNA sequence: TGCAGTGCTGGTAGCGGGATGAGCACAGATACGCAGTATTTT.

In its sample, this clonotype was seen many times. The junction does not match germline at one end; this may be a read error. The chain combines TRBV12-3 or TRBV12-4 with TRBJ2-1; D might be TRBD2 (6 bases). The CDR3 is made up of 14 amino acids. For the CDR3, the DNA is TGTGCCAGCAGTTTTCGCGGGACCAACAATGGGCAGTTCTTC. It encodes CASSFRGTNNGQFF.

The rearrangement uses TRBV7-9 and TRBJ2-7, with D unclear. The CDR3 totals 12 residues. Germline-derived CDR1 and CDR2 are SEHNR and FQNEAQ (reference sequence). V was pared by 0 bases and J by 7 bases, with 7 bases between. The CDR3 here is CASSLAPAEQYF. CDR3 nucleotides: TGTGCCAGCAGCTTAGCCCCCGCAGAGCAGTACTTC.

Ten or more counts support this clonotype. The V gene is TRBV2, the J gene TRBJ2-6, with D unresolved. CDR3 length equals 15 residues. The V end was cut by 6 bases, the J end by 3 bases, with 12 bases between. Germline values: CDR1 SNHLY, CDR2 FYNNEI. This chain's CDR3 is CASRQGFGGANVLTF. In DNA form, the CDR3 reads TGTGCCAGCAGACAAGGGTTTGGTGGGGCCAACGTCCTGACTTTC. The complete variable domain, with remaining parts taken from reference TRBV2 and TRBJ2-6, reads EPEVTQTPSHQVTQMGQEVILRCVPISNHLYFYWYRQILGQKVEFLVSFYNNEISEKSEIFDDQFSVERPDGSNFTLKIRSTKLEDSAMYFCASRQGFGGANVLTFGAGSRLTVL.

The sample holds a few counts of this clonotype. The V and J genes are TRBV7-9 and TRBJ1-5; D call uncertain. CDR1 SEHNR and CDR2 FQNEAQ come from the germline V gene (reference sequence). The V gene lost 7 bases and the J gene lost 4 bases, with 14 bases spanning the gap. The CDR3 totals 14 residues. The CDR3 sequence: CASTRLGVNQPQHF. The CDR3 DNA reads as TGTGCCAGCACCCGCTTAGGAGTGAATCAGCCCCAGCATTTT.

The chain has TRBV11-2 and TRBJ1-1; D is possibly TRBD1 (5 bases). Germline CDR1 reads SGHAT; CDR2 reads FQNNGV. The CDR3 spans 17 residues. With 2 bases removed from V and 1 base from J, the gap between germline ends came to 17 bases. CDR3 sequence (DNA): TGTGCCAGCAGCTTATTTAGGTTGGGGGATAAGAACACTGAAGCTTTCTTT. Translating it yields CASSLFRLGDKNTEAFF. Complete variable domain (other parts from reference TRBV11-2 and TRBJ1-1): EAGVAQSPRYKIIEKRQSVAFWCNPISGHATLYWYQQILGQGPKLLIQFQNNGVVDDSQLPKDRFSAERLKGVDSTLKIQPAKLEDSAVYLCASSLFRLGDKNTEAFFGQGTRLTVV.

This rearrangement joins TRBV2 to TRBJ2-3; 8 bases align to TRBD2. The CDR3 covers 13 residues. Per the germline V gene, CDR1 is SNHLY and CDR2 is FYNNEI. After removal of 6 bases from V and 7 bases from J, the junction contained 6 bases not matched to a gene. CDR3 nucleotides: TGTGCCAGCAGGGGGGTTAGCGGGAATACGCAGTATTTT. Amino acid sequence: CASRGVSGNTQYF.